Given below is one T cell receptor beta chain in context. Trimming left V 2 bases short and J 2 bases short, with 10 bases between. The germline CDR1 and CDR2 sequences are SEHNR and FQNEAQ (reference sequence). The length of the CDR3 is 14 residues. This sample is part of a study of blood T cell repertoires in COVID-19. Study information: Acute and convalescent COVID-19 specimens originated in the United States, Italy and Spain. PBMCs, B-cell-depleted T cells, or T cells were the source of the cDNA or gDNA that made up the material.

The authors' processing: Researchers report that nucleated cell counts were estimated from reference gene primer amplification. Some clones are missing from TCRdb's copy, which holds only in-frame ones; the method was immunoSEQ multiplex PCR. The V and J calls and clone size come from that table; D and trimming were worked out from the DNA. The sample records about 80,000 clones, more than 80% being singletons. The receptor's source is a human donor in a cohort sampled during active COVID-19. The sequenced material came from peripheral blood. This chain links TRBV7-9 with TRBJ2-7; TRBD1 is a possible D gene (6 bases). The chain's CDR3 is CASSLTDRPYEQYF. The CDR3 DNA sequence: TGTGCCAGCAGCTTAACGGACAGACCCTACGAGCAGTACTTC.